This T cell receptor (beta chain) is drawn from a study of shared clonotypes between healthy human individuals. Study-level findings and limits: Sorted-subset samples were not fully sequenced, rarefaction indicated. Naive subsets usually exceeded memory subsets in estimated richness.

Points on this clone: Its cognate antigen is unknown.

Deep-level running was used for the assay. Data came from immunoSEQ multiplex PCR; TCRdb stores just in-frame clones and leaves some out. The sample shows around 2.5 million clones, approximately 93% of them seen only once. This CDR3 spans 15 amino acids. V lost 3 bases, J lost 3 bases, and 12 bases lay in between. Germline V gene sequence: CDR1 SNHLY, CDR2 FYNNEI. This chain connects TRBV2 to TRBJ2-1; possible D gene TRBD2, 5 bases. Source material: naive CD4+ T cells from PBMCs. Subset denoted: CD45RA+ positively selected. This sequence originates from a young man in good health. Some clones in this sample may be carry-over from other donors' samples. CDR3 nucleotide sequence: TGTGCCAGCAGTGACCAGGCGGGTCGCTACAATGAGCAGTTCTTC. Translated, it gives CASSDQAGRYNEQFF.